These 18 T cell receptor beta chains came from one sample sequenced in a study of human T cells and chemical hapten exposure. Blood, whole and unfractionated, served as the source for total RNA extraction. MiXCR, applied by TCRdb to the 5' RACE reads, yields one record per CDR3 protein. The data hold 120,000 to 150,000 distinct CDR3 sequences, with around 4% observed a single time. These receptors were collected from a female donor in good health.

This clonotype has ten or more counts. The chain carries TRBV7-9 and TRBJ2-1, with TRBD2 identical over 10 bases. Germline CDR1 SEHNR, CDR2 FQNEAQ (reference sequence). This CDR3 region has 18 residues. The V segment lost 4 bases and the J segment 5 bases; nucleotides outside the gene matches: 14. The chain's CDR3 is CASSSQFSGGERNNEQFF. The CDR3 nucleotides read TGTGCCAGCAGCTCCCAATTCAGCGGGGGGGAAAGGAACAATGAGCAGTTCTTC.

This clonotype was counted ten times or more. This rearrangement joins TRBV6-6 to TRBJ2-1, with 8 bases fitting TRBD2. V was clipped by 2 bases and J by 1 base; unmatched bases: 19. The CDR3 is made up of 21 amino acids. Germline lookup yields CDR1 MNHNY and CDR2 SVGAGI (reference sequence). The DNA of the CDR3 is TGTGCCAGCAGTTACCGGGGGGGGGCAGGGGTGACCTTAGCTTCCTACAATGAGCAGTTCTTC. Amino acid sequence: CASSYRGGAGVTLASYNEQFF.

In its sample, this clonotype was seen many times. J is TRBJ2-4 and V is TRBV24-1; no firm D call. The germline gives CDR1 KGHDR, CDR2 SFDVKD. The CDR3 runs 15 residues. V was shortened by 1 base and J by 6 bases, with 12 bases between the two germline ends. The CDR3 bases are TGTGCCACCAGTGATTTACAGCTAAAGTCAAACATTCAGTACTTC. It yields the protein CATSDLQLKSNIQYF.

This clonotype has a count of ten or more. The J gene is TRBJ2-3, the V gene TRBV6-6; D remains ambiguous. This CDR3 region has 13 residues. V lost 7 bases to trimming and J lost 0 bases, with 8 bases between them. Germline loops: CDR1 MNHNY, CDR2 SVGAGI (reference sequence). The chain's CDR3 is CASTSTSTDTQYF. DNA of the CDR3: TGTGCCAGCACCTCGACTAGCACAGATACGCAGTATTTT.

This clonotype was seen repeatedly, ten times or more. The rearrangement joins TRBV11-2 to TRBJ2-1; TRBD1 aligns across 8 bases. Germline-derived CDR1 and CDR2 are SGHAT and FQNNGV. The CDR3 extends over 16 amino acids. Trimming at V came to 1 base and at J to 9 bases, leaving 11 bases not matched to a gene. The CDR3 sequence: CASSLVPQGAAAEQFF. The CDR3 nucleotides are TGTGCCAGCAGCTTAGTCCCCCAGGGGGCAGCGGCTGAGCAGTTCTTC.

The table lists this clonotype with many counts. The chain uses TRBV7-2 and TRBJ2-6, with no clear D. The germline V gene has CDR1 SGHTA and CDR2 FQGNSA. Trimming removed 6 bases from V and 3 bases from J, with 18 bases in between. The CDR3 runs 17 residues. Here the CDR3 DNA reads TGTGCCAGCAGTCTCCCGCTCCCGTGGCTTGGGGCCAACGTCCTGACTTTC. Translating gives CASSLPLPWLGANVLTF. The variable domain in full, with the rest retrieved from reference TRBV7-2 and TRBJ2-6, is GAGVSQSPSNKVTEKGKDVELRCDPISGHTALYWYRQSLGQGLEFLIYFQGNSAPDKSGLPSDRFSAERTGGSVSTLTIQRTQQEDSAVYLCASSLPLPWLGANVLTFGAGSRLTVL.

This clonotype was counted only a few times. This sequence joins TRBV5-1 and TRBJ1-2; TRBD1 aligns across 12 bases. Germline CDR1 and CDR2: SGHRS and YFSETQ. The CDR3 contains 18 residues. V was pared by 4 bases and J by 0 bases, with 10 bases of the junction left unmatched. CDR3 coding DNA: TGCGCCAGCAGCACAACTCCGGGACAGGGGGCGACTAACTATGGCTACACCTTC. Translating gives CASSTTPGQGATNYGYTF.

In this sample, this clonotype turned up many times. The V and J genes are TRBV3-1 and TRBJ1-2; D ambiguous. Germline CDR1 LGHDT, CDR2 YNNKEL (reference sequence). V dropped 4 bases and J dropped 8 bases, with 17 bases sitting between them. The CDR3 is 14 amino acids. As DNA, the CDR3 is TGTGCCAGCAGCCCCAGGTCGGCCCACTGGGGCTACACCTTC. This codes for CASSPRSAHWGYTF.

This clonotype was recorded at least ten times. The DNA for the CDR3 is TGTGCCAGCAGCGTCACCGGGACAGGTAGCGAGCAGTACTTC. This codes for CASSVTGTGSEQYF. The V call is TRBV9, the J call TRBJ2-7; TRBD1 aligns across 8 bases. V shed 2 bases and J 6 bases; nucleotides not matched to a gene: 7. The CDR3 contains 14 residues. Germline V gene lookup returns CDR1 SGDLS and CDR2 YYNGEE.

This chain links TRBV3-1 with TRBJ2-7; 14 bases align to TRBD2. The CDR3 contains 18 residues. The germline V gene has CDR1 LGHDT and CDR2 YNNKEL (reference sequence). V gave up 1 base and J gave up 3 bases; unmatched junction bases: 8. This CDR3 reads CASSQVPWTSGGIYEQYF. The DNA of the CDR3 is TGTGCCAGCAGCCAAGTGCCCTGGACTAGCGGGGGGATCTACGAGCAGTACTTC.

Ten or more counts support this clonotype. The V and J genes are TRBV2 and TRBJ2-3; weak D call: TRBD2 (5 bases). The CDR3 loop spans 15 amino acids. V lost 5 bases and J 4 bases, leaving 16 bases between the germline ends. CDR1 and CDR2 from the germline V gene are SNHLY and FYNNEI. The CDR3 region is CASSPGDLGSDTQYF. The DNA of the CDR3 is TGTGCCAGCAGTCCCGGGGATCTTGGATCAGATACGCAGTATTTT.

Ten or more counts support this clonotype. The chain is built from TRBV29-1 and TRBJ1-1; the match to TRBD1 covers 10 bases. Germline V lookup: CDR1 SQVTM, CDR2 ANQGSEA. V gave up 4 bases and J gave up 1 base; unmatched junction bases: 9. The CDR3 is made up of 16 amino acids. This CDR3 reads CSVVTGTGVWNTEAFF. CDR3 nucleotides: TGCAGCGTTGTTACCGGGACAGGGGTATGGAACACTGAAGCTTTCTTT. The full variable domain, rest sourced from reference TRBV29-1 and TRBJ1-1, is SAVISQKPSRDICQRGTSLTIQCQVDSQVTMMFWYRQQPGQSLTLIATANQGSEATYESGFVIDKFPISRPNLTFSTLTVSNMSPEDSSIYLCSVVTGTGVWNTEAFFGQGTRLTVV.

In this sample, this clonotype turned up many times. The V gene is TRBV20-1, the J gene TRBJ1-2; 7 nucleotides match TRBD1. CDR3 length: 14 residues. The V and J ends lost 3 bases and 8 bases, in that order; junction bases with no gene match: 12. Germline lookup yields CDR1 DFQATT and CDR2 SNEGSKA (reference sequence). The CDR3 loop is CSASEKGAPRGYTF. DNA of the CDR3: TGCAGTGCTAGCGAGAAGGGGGCGCCTCGCGGCTACACCTTC.

Many counts were recorded for this clonotype. This CDR3 reads CASSLDLLDTQYF. CDR3 coding DNA: TGCGCCAGCAGCTTGGACCTACTGGATACGCAGTATTTT. This chain connects TRBV5-1 to TRBJ2-3, with no clear D. The CDR3 is 13 residues long. Trimming removed 0 bases from V and 6 bases from J, with 8 bases in between. The germline V gene encodes CDR1 SGHRS and CDR2 YFSETQ. Together with reference TRBV5-1 and TRBJ2-3, the CDR3 gives the full variable domain: KAGVTQTPRYLIKTRGQQVTLSCSPISGHRSVSWYQQTPGQGLQFLFEYFSETQRNKGNFPGRFSGRQFSNSRSEMNVSTLELGDSALYLCASSLDLLDTQYFGPGTRLTVL.

In its sample, this clonotype was seen many times. The chain carries TRBV29-1 and TRBJ2-6; a weak D match, TRBD1 (6 bases). The germline CDR1 and CDR2 sequences are SQVTM and ANQGSEA. The CDR3 runs 15 residues. Trimming took 3 bases from V and 0 from J, leaving 9 bases between them. For the CDR3, the DNA is TGCAGCGTTGACACAGGGAACTCTGGGGCCAACGTCCTGACTTTC. Translation gives CSVDTGNSGANVLTF.

This clonotype was observed at least ten times. The rearrangement uses TRBV7-9 and TRBJ2-3; D uncertain. Germline CDR1 SEHNR, CDR2 FQNEAQ (reference sequence). This CDR3 is 15 amino acids long. Between the trimmed V and J ends, which lost 6 bases and 2 bases, there was a span of 15 bases. CDR3 loop: CASRPTEATTDTQYF. CDR3 sequence (DNA): TGTGCCAGCAGACCTACTGAGGCTACCACAGATACGCAGTATTTT.

The chain is built from TRBV5-1 and TRBJ2-7; possibly TRBD2 for D (6 bases). CDR1 and CDR2 from the germline V gene are SGHRS and YFSETQ. The CDR3 has 14 amino acids. The ends were cut back, 3 bases at V and 0 bases at J, with 10 bases in the middle. This chain's CDR3 is CASSSMGGSYEQYF. The CDR3 coding sequence is TGCGCCAGCAGCTCCATGGGAGGCTCCTACGAGCAGTACTTC.

This clonotype was recorded many times. The rearrangement uses TRBV9 and TRBJ2-5; D may be TRBD2 (6 bases). The V end was cut by 0 bases, the J end by 3 bases, with 12 bases between. This CDR3 has 15 amino acids. Looked up from germline, CDR1 is SGDLS and CDR2 is YYNGEE. The CDR3 nucleotides read TGTGCCAGCAGCGTAGGGTTACTAGCCGAAGAGACCCAGTACTTC. Its protein is CASSVGLLAEETQYF.